Listed below are T cell receptor beta chains from one sample, sequenced in a study of blood T cells in healthy people across ages. TCRdb used MiXCR to reprocess the 5' RACE reads, holding one entry per CDR3 protein. The table has 1.4 million or so distinct CDR3 sequences, roughly 43% seen once; the top ten hold roughly 3.7%. Sequencing was done on a sample of blood. Every receptor here comes from a woman aged 18 to 35 in good health. CDR3s include the opening cysteine and the closing phenylalanine or tryptophan. A row's size may be missing; if present it is once, few, many or a size class.

length	V	size	CDR3
12	TRBV3-1	few	CASSQMYNEQFF
19	TRBV28	-	CASSFPRLGTSGGGNEQFF
15	TRBV6-2/TRBV6-3	-	CASSTLAGNTDTQYF
15	TRBV7-6	-	CARSLSGGSSYEQYF
16	TRBV27	few	CASSFTSGPSYNEQFF
13	TRBV20-1	few	CSARPRTYNEQFF
12	TRBV2	-	CASRQEAGGAFF
15	TRBV29-1	-	CSVAGTGVSLDEQYF
14	TRBV2	few	CATLPTGPAYGYTF
14	TRBV7-7	few	CASSVTGLGETQYF